This paragraph covers one TCR beta chain sequence. Other DNA sequences within the sample encode an identical CDR3. Generated by immunoSEQ multiplex PCR, the TCRdb table keeps only in-frame clones and is missing some. The table shows approximately 360,000 clones, with roughly nine tenths occurring only once. This entry is derived from a study of blood T cell repertoires in COVID-19. Across the study: Both acute and convalescent COVID-19 samples were obtained from the United States, Italy and Spain.

The CDR3 extends over 13 amino acids. The V segment lost 6 bases and the J segment 3 bases; nucleotides outside the gene matches: 1. The TCR was taken from a man in his forties or fifties with acute or convalescent COVID-19. Sequences were obtained from peripheral blood. V and J are TRBV12-3 or TRBV12-4 and TRBJ1-4, with 7 bases fitting TRBD1. The CDR3 sequence: CASSGTANEKLFF. CDR3 nucleotide sequence: TGTGCCAGCAGCGGGACAGCTAATGAAAAACTGTTTTTT.